What follows describes a single T cell receptor beta chain. The antigen it binds to is not known. Within one base of it there is no much larger clone, and no base qualities were kept. The immunoSEQ assay was applied to genomic DNA to generate the TCR beta chain sequences. On the authors' methods: CDR3 sequences that did not begin with the conserved framework cysteine at position 104 were removed by hand. Clonality was calculated as one minus the normalized Shannon's Diversity Index, with values ranging from 0 (maximal diversity) to 1 (oligoclonal). Chi-squared comparison-of-proportions tests assessed whether the same CDR3 differed in frequency between samples, such as brain versus blood. Public clonotypes were found by searching immuneACCESS, and the VDJdb browser was used to assess similarity to known antiviral clonotypes. TCRdb re-hosts the immuneACCESS table, in-frame sequences only. Its copies lack some clones; in the studies checked, an unresolved V gene accounts for under half of them, and the cause for the rest is not known. V, J and clone size are those of that table, while D and trimming were read from the DNA. In this sample the table shows roughly 80,000 clones, about 93% of which occur a single time. The top ten clonotypes cover 1.5% to 1.7% of the sample.

The label giving this sample's time point can be read as: resected brain tissue, or blood drawn just prior to surgery. The surgery cases that showed the highest brain T cell transcript signatures were chosen for TCR beta chain sequencing of brain tissue, and of blood when it was available. Before surgery, the patients had been given at least one anti-epileptic drug. TCR-sequenced patients were children with drug-resistant epilepsy due to tuberous sclerosis complex, focal cortical dysplasia, Rasmussen encephalitis or hemimegalencephaly. The Monarch genomic DNA purification kit was used to extract bulk genomic DNA from unsorted brain tissue and whole blood. This entry belongs to a study of brain T cells in children with intractable seizures (dated by TCRdb to the early 2020s). For the wider study: Resected brain tissue from 45 to 60 pediatric epilepsy surgery cases was first screened for immune gene transcripts using a NanoString immunology panel. Eight of the 12 selected surgery cases also had pre-surgery blood sequenced, which left four cases with brain tissue only.

Findings and caveats that apply to the study as a whole: Because sequencing depth differed between pre- and post-surgery blood, the absence of clones from the pre-surgery sample may reflect undersampling. The patients' HCMV serostatus was not known, and viral specificity was inferred solely from CDR3 sequence similarity.

The sequencing here drew on peripheral blood, taken at surgery. The TCR comes from a boy under three years old with tuberous sclerosis and intractable seizures.

The CDR3 in this case is CSVEVSGGHTEAFF. The sequence in DNA is TGCAGCGTTGAGGTATCCGGAGGGCACACTGAAGCTTTCTTT. The sequence joins TRBV29-1 to TRBJ1-1, with no confident D gene call. Counted from cysteine to phenylalanine, this CDR3 has 14 amino acids. The DNA shown is the 42-base CDR3, in frame from base 1. The V and J ends are trimmed by 3 bases and 3 bases, leaving 14 bases between them. CDR1 SQVTM and CDR2 ANQGSEA were looked up in the germline V gene.